This entry describes one TCR beta chain. These data belong to a study of blood T cell repertoires in COVID-19. Study-level information: COVID-19 samples, acute and convalescent, were from the United States, Italy and Spain. PBMCs, B-cell-depleted T cells, or T cells provided the cDNA or gDNA that made up the material.

Trimming cost V 2 bases and J 2 bases, with 4 bases left between them. The CDR3 runs 13 residues. In germline, CDR1 is MNHNS, CDR2 SASEGT. The authors' processing: Amplification from reference gene primers served as the basis for estimated nucleated cell counts. The protocol was immunoSEQ multiplex PCR, while the TCRdb copy is restricted to in-frame clones and leaves out a portion. That table gives V, J and clone size, and the DNA gave D and trimming. Of 150,000 to 200,000 clones in the sample, about four fifths were seen once. The V gene is TRBV6-1, the J gene TRBJ1-3, with D unclear. This TCR came from a man in his sixties with active or convalescent COVID-19. Source material: peripheral blood. The DNA of the CDR3 is TGTGCCAGCAGTGAACGGGCTGGAAACACCATATATTTT. Protein product: CASSERAGNTIYF.